This entry lists 20 T cell receptor beta chains sequenced from one sample in a study of T cells in Graves' hyperthyroidism and ophthalmopathy. From RNA transcripts, TCR beta CDR3 regions were amplified. A first-round RT-PCR of the TCR CDR3 used the HTBI primer set. One entry per CDR3 protein, called by TCRdb with MiXCR from the multiplex PCR reads. The sample has under 800,000 distinct CDR3 sequences, around 15% seen once. The sequencing sample was made of blood. These receptors came from a woman younger than 35 with Graves' hyperthyroidism.

The chain combines TRBV7-7 with TRBJ2-1; D gene uncertain. The germline V gene has CDR1 SSHAT and CDR2 FNYEAQ (reference sequence). CDR3 length equals 14 residues. V lost 5 bases, J lost 10 bases, and 18 bases lay in between. CDR3 sequence: CASSPLEYHGEQFF. CDR3 bases: TGTGCCAGCAGCCCCCTGGAGTATCATGGGGAGCAGTTCTTC.

This sequence joins TRBV28 and TRBJ2-1, with 9 bases matching TRBD2. J lost 6 bases, V lost 7 bases, and 10 bases had no gene match. This CDR3 has 15 amino acids. Germline V gene data show CDR1 as MDHEN and CDR2 as SYDVKM. This CDR3 is CASTASGLAGNEQFF. DNA for the CDR3: TGTGCCAGCACCGCCTCGGGACTAGCAGGCAATGAGCAGTTCTTC.

Comment on this clonotype: A clone one base away is much larger, so this may be a read error. The chain links TRBV28 to TRBJ2-1; D is unclear. This CDR3 spans 12 amino acids. Germline CDR1 and CDR2: MDHEN and SYDVKM. V lost 3 bases and J lost 3, with 3 bases in between. The CDR3, as DNA: TGTGCCAGCAGTTTTATCTACAATGAGCAGTTCTTC. This sequence encodes CASSFIYNEQFF.

Many counts were recorded for this clonotype. The chain carries TRBV12-3 or TRBV12-4 and TRBJ1-5; D gene uncertain. This CDR3 contains 15 residues. The V and J ends lost 6 bases and 0 bases respectively, with 12 bases between them. The CDR3 DNA reads as TGTGCCAGCAGGAGCAGGAGAGATAGCAATCAGCCCCAGCATTTT. Its translation: CASRSRRDSNQPQHF.

The V call is TRBV4-3, the J call TRBJ2-1; D not certain. Per germline, CDR1 LGHNA and CDR2 YSLEER. The CDR3 totals 19 residues. Trimming took off 1 base at V and 4 bases at J, with 23 bases between the two ends. The DNA for the CDR3 is TGCGCCAGCAGCCAAGTTGAGGTATCAGCCCGCGGAGTATACAATGAGCAGTTCTTC. This codes for CASSQVEVSARGVYNEQFF.

The chain combines TRBV6-1 with TRBJ2-7; D might be TRBD2 (7 bases). The CDR3 totals 12 residues. Trimming stripped 7 bases from V and 5 bases from J, with 12 bases between. Per germline, CDR1 MNHNS and CDR2 SASEGT. The chain's CDR3 is CASMEGGDEQYF. The DNA for the CDR3 is TGTGCCAGCATGGAAGGGGGGGACGAGCAGTACTTC.

This clonotype was seen at least ten times. The gene calls are TRBV28 and TRBJ1-1, with unresolved D. The V gene's germline CDR1 is MDHEN and CDR2 SYDVKM. V lost 1 base and J lost 10, with 10 bases in between. This CDR3 has 12 residues. As DNA, the CDR3 is TGTGCCAGCAGTTTATTGGAACCTGGAGCTTTCTTT. This encodes CASSLLEPGAFF.

This clonotype was observed at least ten times. This chain connects TRBV12-5 to TRBJ2-4; maybe TRBD1 (6 bases). The V gene lost 3 bases and the J gene lost 0 bases, with 9 bases spanning the gap. This CDR3 comprises 15 residues. Germline V CDR1 and CDR2: LGHNT, FRNRAP. The CDR3 loop is CASGLRGIAKNIQYF. The CDR3 DNA follows: TGTGCTAGTGGTTTAAGGGGGATAGCCAAAAACATTCAGTACTTC.

This clonotype was seen a few times. The chain combines TRBV3-1 with TRBJ1-1, with 7 positions matching TRBD1. The germline V gene has CDR1 LGHDT and CDR2 YNNKEL (reference sequence). This CDR3 region has 13 residues. With V trimmed by 3 bases and J by 10 bases, 8 bases remained unmatched. This CDR3 is CASSQSATGRAFF. The CDR3, as DNA: TGTGCCAGCAGCCAGTCCGCGACAGGGAGAGCTTTCTTT.

This clonotype was recorded a few times. The chain links TRBV19 to TRBJ2-1; 12 bases are a match to TRBD2. Germline CDR1 LNHDA, CDR2 SQIVND (reference sequence). Trimming took 5 bases from V and 5 from J; bases not matched to a gene: 10. The CDR3 covers 17 residues. This chain's CDR3 is CASSSPQTSGRHNEQFF. As DNA, the CDR3 is TGTGCCAGTAGTTCCCCCCAGACTAGCGGGAGACACAATGAGCAGTTCTTC.

Many counts were recorded for this clonotype. The chain has TRBV29-1 and TRBJ2-3, with D possibly TRBD2 on 6 matching bases. The V end was cut by 6 bases, the J end by 9 bases, with 13 bases between. The CDR3 covers 11 residues. Germline CDR1 SQVTM, CDR2 ANQGSEA. The CDR3 here is CSVLGGFTQYF. The CDR3 DNA is TGCAGCGTCCTGGGGGGTTTCACGCAGTATTTT.

This clonotype was recorded a few times. This chain connects TRBV9 to TRBJ2-2; D possibly matches TRBD1 or TRBD2 (6 bases each). Germline CDR1 is SGDLS and CDR2 is YYNGEE. Trimming removed 0 bases from V and 1 base from J, with 13 bases in between. This CDR3 has 17 amino acids. As DNA, the CDR3 is TGTGCCAGCAGCGTAGAGGGGGGACGAATGAACACCGGGGAGCTGTTTTTT. Its protein is CASSVEGGRMNTGELFF.

This chain joins TRBV14 and TRBJ2-1; 7 positions agree with TRBD2. From germline, CDR1 is SGHDN and CDR2 FVKESK. V gave up 0 bases and J gave up 2 bases; unmatched junction bases: 10. This CDR3 is 18 amino acids long. CDR3 residues: CASSQDRIGGSAYNEQFF. Here the CDR3 DNA reads TGTGCCAGCAGCCAAGATCGGATTGGCGGGAGCGCCTACAATGAGCAGTTCTTC.

A word on this clonotype: A read error may explain this, as a much larger clone is one base away. The rearrangement uses TRBV20-1 and TRBJ1-4; D possibly corresponds to TRBD1 (5 bases). V was cut by 7 bases and J by 6 bases, with 15 bases left in between. Looked up from germline, CDR1 is DFQATT and CDR2 is SNEGSKA (reference sequence). The CDR3 runs 13 residues. The chain's CDR3 is CSVQGSGDEKLFF. The DNA for the CDR3 is TGCAGTGTGCAAGGGTCGGGGGATGAAAAACTGTTTTTT.

J is TRBJ2-4 and V is TRBV7-9; 8 bases align to TRBD2. Germline CDR1 reads SEHNR; CDR2 reads FQNEAQ (reference sequence). V shed 4 bases, J shed 6 bases, and the junction held 5 bases outside the gene matches. The CDR3 has 14 residues. This CDR3 reads CASSWASGRNIQYF. In DNA, the CDR3 is TGTGCCAGCAGCTGGGCCAGCGGGAGAAACATTCAGTACTTC.

There are a few counts of this clonotype. The chain carries TRBV2 and TRBJ2-7; 7 bases are shared with TRBD1. J was trimmed by 6 bases and V by 7 bases; bases with no gene match: 6. CDR3 length: 12 residues. Germline V CDR1 and CDR2: SNHLY, FYNNEI. The CDR3 spells CASTRAGGEQYF. CDR3 bases: TGTGCCAGCACTCGGGCAGGGGGCGAGCAGTACTTC.

This clonotype appeared a few times. The chain recombines TRBV6-1 with TRBJ2-7; TRBD1 aligns across 7 bases. This CDR3 comprises 13 residues. Trimming removed 3 bases from V and 2 bases from J; junction bases left unmatched: 1. Germline-derived CDR1 and CDR2 are MNHNS and SASEGT. CDR3 in amino acids: CASSDDRAYEQYF. CDR3 DNA: TGTGCCAGCAGTGACGACAGGGCCTACGAGCAGTACTTC.

The rearrangement uses TRBV18 and TRBJ2-1, with no clear D. The CDR3 runs to 13 residues. The germline CDR1 and CDR2 sequences are KGHSH and LQKENI. Trimming shortened V by 3 bases and J by 3 bases, and 6 bases separated the two germline ends. This CDR3 is CASSPDFYNEQFF. The CDR3 DNA reads TGTGCCAGCTCACCCGACTTCTACAATGAGCAGTTCTTC.

This clonotype was seen ten or more times. The rearrangement uses TRBV19 and TRBJ2-7; 13 nucleotides line up with TRBD2. This CDR3 is 15 amino acids long. Germline CDR1 is LNHDA and CDR2 is SQIVND (reference sequence). J lost 7 bases, V lost 4 bases, and 7 bases had no gene match. The CDR3 DNA is TGTGCCAGTAGTACCGGACTAGCGGGAGTAAGTGAGCAGTACTTC. It translates to CASSTGLAGVSEQYF. Based on the CDR3 plus reference TRBV19 and TRBJ2-7, the full variable domain is DGGITQSPKYLFRKEGQNVTLSCEQNLNHDAMYWYRQDPGQGLRLIYYSQIVNDFQKGDIAEGYSVSREKKESFPLTVTSAQKNPTAFYLCASSTGLAGVSEQYFGPGTRLTVT.

This clonotype was counted only a few times. One junction end disagrees with the germline gene, perhaps due to a read error. The chain joins TRBV12-3 or TRBV12-4 to TRBJ2-7; D is perhaps TRBD1 (7 bases). This CDR3 spans 12 amino acids. CDR3 DNA: TGTGCCAGCAGTTTCCCCCCAGGGGGGCTGTGGTTC. Its protein is CASSFPPGGLWF.